These 28 T cell receptor beta chains were all obtained from the same sample, sequenced in a study of blood T cell repertoires in COVID-19. Some clones are missing from TCRdb's copy, which holds only in-frame ones; the method was immunoSEQ multiplex PCR. The sample lists under 350,000 clones, 86% seen once, with approximately 4% in the top ten. The sequencing input was peripheral blood. Receptors were obtained from a man younger than 30 with active or convalescent COVID-19.

The rearrangement joins TRBV28 to TRBJ1-5; no reliable D call. The germline V gene has CDR1 MDHEN and CDR2 SYDVKM. V lost 3 bases and J lost 9, with 15 bases in between. CDR3 length equals 14 residues. DNA for the CDR3: TGTGCCAGCAGTTTCAGGACTTTTAAGGGGCCCCAGCATTTT. It codes for CASSFRTFKGPQHF.

The genes are TRBV4-1 and TRBJ1-1; 7 nucleotides match TRBD1. V lost 5 bases, J lost 6 bases, and 12 bases stayed unmatched. The CDR3 extends over 15 amino acids. CDR1 and CDR2 from the germline V gene are MGHRA and YSYEKL. CDR3 amino acids: CASSARTGEVAEAFF. In DNA, the CDR3 is TGCGCCAGCAGCGCGAGGACAGGAGAGGTAGCTGAAGCTTTCTTT.

The rearrangement uses TRBV10-3 and TRBJ1-4; D is perhaps TRBD1 (6 bases). Germline V gives CDR1 ENHRY, CDR2 SYGVKD. The CDR3 consists of 13 residues. Trimming removed 5 bases from V and 5 bases from J, with 9 bases in between. CDR3 coding DNA: TGTGCCATCAGTCTTGGACAGAATGAAAAACTGTTTTTT. Its translation is CAISLGQNEKLFF.

In regard to this clone: This CDR3 is also generated by other DNA sequences in the sample. The chain carries TRBV18 and TRBJ1-1; 7 nucleotides agree with TRBD1. V dropped 3 bases and J dropped 3; count of bases not matched to a gene: 1. The CDR3 sequence is 13 residues long. Germline V gene sequence: CDR1 KGHSH, CDR2 LQKENI. In DNA form, the CDR3 reads TGTGCCAGCTCACCCGGACAGGACACTGAAGCTTTCTTT. Amino acids: CASSPGQDTEAFF.

The chain is built from TRBV6-4 and TRBJ2-2, with 8 bases that match TRBD2. V was clipped by 6 bases and J by 1 base; unmatched bases: 4. Germline V CDR1 and CDR2: MRHNA, SNTAGT. This CDR3 spans 15 amino acids. CDR3 sequence (DNA): TGTGCCAGCAGAAGGACTAGCCAGAACACCGGGGAGCTGTTTTTT. Translation gives CASRRTSQNTGELFF.

The V gene is TRBV7-9, the J gene TRBJ2-5; unclear D gene. V was clipped by 7 bases and J by 7 bases, with 19 bases between them. Germline V lookup: CDR1 SEHNR, CDR2 FQNEAQ (reference sequence). The CDR3 sequence is 14 residues long. The CDR3 spells CASTNEALEGTQYF. DNA for the CDR3: TGTGCCAGCACCAATGAGGCCTTGGAAGGGACCCAGTACTTC.

The V call is TRBV4-1, the J call TRBJ2-3; TRBD2 matches 9 bases. The CDR3 is 19 amino acids. The J segment lost 3 bases and the V segment lost 4 bases, leaving 17 bases of the junction unmatched. Germline V gene data show CDR1 as MGHRA and CDR2 as YSYEKL. In DNA form, the CDR3 reads TGCGCCAGCAGCCGAAGCGGAATAGCGGGGGCGGGAGGTACAGATACGCAGTATTTT. It specifies CASSRSGIAGAGGTDTQYF.

This chain connects TRBV7-6 to TRBJ2-2; 12 bases match TRBD2. This CDR3 has 16 residues. Germline V gene lookup returns CDR1 SGHVS and CDR2 FNYEAQ. V shed 5 bases, J shed 3 bases, and the junction held 4 bases outside the gene matches. The CDR3 here is CASSAGTSGHTGELFF. Written as DNA, the CDR3 is TGTGCCAGCAGCGCCGGGACTAGCGGGCACACCGGGGAGCTGTTTTTT.

The V call is TRBV5-1, the J call TRBJ1-6; tentatively, D is TRBD1 (5 bases). The CDR3 length is 14 residues. Germline CDR1 reads SGHRS; CDR2 reads YFSETQ. Trimming cost V 0 bases and J 10 bases, with 11 bases left between them. This CDR3 reads CASSLAGGESPLHF. CDR3 sequence (DNA): TGCGCCAGCAGCTTGGCCGGAGGGGAATCACCCCTCCACTTT.

V gene TRBV6-5 combines with J gene TRBJ2-2; D is perhaps TRBD2 (5 bases). With 2 bases removed from V and 8 bases from J, the gap between germline ends came to 9 bases. Germline CDR1 MNHEY, CDR2 SVGAGI. The CDR3 length is 13 residues. In DNA, the CDR3 is TGTGCCAGCAGTTACCGCAGCGGTGGGGAGCTGTTTTTT. This translates into CASSYRSGGELFF.

In its sample, this clone was seen a few times. The chain recombines TRBV6-5 with TRBJ1-1; TRBD1 might be the D (6 bases). V was shortened by 6 bases and J by 3 bases, with 14 bases between the two germline ends. The V gene's germline CDR1 is MNHEY and CDR2 SVGAGI. The CDR3 is 14 residues long. CDR3 in amino acids: CASRYSRGDTEAFF. CDR3 bases: TGTGCCAGCAGGTATTCCAGGGGTGACACTGAAGCTTTCTTT.

This rearrangement joins TRBV10-3 to TRBJ1-2; the match to TRBD1 covers 8 bases. Germline V gene lookup returns CDR1 ENHRY and CDR2 SYGVKD. This CDR3 contains 15 residues. The junction had 9 bases not matched to a gene; V was cut back by 5 bases and J by 4 bases. The CDR3 loop reads CAISSGQGGSYGYTF. The CDR3 nucleotides read TGTGCCATCAGTTCCGGACAGGGTGGGAGCTATGGCTACACCTTC.

CDR3 protein: CASSLTTGTGPSGNTIYF. The CDR3 coding sequence is TGCGCCAGCAGCTTGACTACCGGGACAGGCCCCTCTGGAAACACCATATATTTT. V and J are TRBV5-1 and TRBJ1-3; 8 nucleotides match TRBD1. V was pared by 1 base and J by 0 bases, with 9 bases of the junction left unmatched. CDR3 length: 18 residues. Germline-derived CDR1 and CDR2 are SGHRS and YFSETQ. Together with reference TRBV5-1 and TRBJ1-3, the CDR3 gives the full variable domain: KAGVTQTPRYLIKTRGQQVTLSCSPISGHRSVSWYQQTPGQGLQFLFEYFSETQRNKGNFPGRFSGRQFSNSRSEMNVSTLELGDSALYLCASSLTTGTGPSGNTIYFGEGSWLTVV.

The genes are TRBV5-1 and TRBJ2-2; D may be TRBD2 (7 bases). V shed 2 bases and J shed 6 bases, with 14 bases lying between them. The CDR3 is 15 amino acids. The germline CDR1 and CDR2 sequences are SGHRS and YFSETQ. The CDR3 sequence: CASSFGGRESGELFF. CDR3 coding DNA: TGCGCCAGCAGCTTCGGGGGGCGCGAATCCGGGGAGCTGTTTTTT.

J is TRBJ2-7 and V is TRBV9; a weak D match, TRBD1 (6 bases). V was trimmed by 0 bases and J by 6 bases, leaving 13 bases between them. The germline gives CDR1 SGDLS, CDR2 YYNGEE. The CDR3 runs to 14 residues. The CDR3 DNA reads TGTGCCAGCAGCGTAGATGGGCAGGGGCTCGAGCAGTACTTC. Its translation is CASSVDGQGLEQYF.

This clone appeared a few times. J is TRBJ2-1 and V is TRBV13, with TRBD2 matching over 8 bases. Trimming removed 1 base from V and 6 bases from J; junction bases left unmatched: 2. From germline, CDR1 is PRHDT and CDR2 FYEKMQ (reference sequence). CDR3 length: 14 residues. CDR3 coding DNA: TGTGCCAGCAGCTTAGTTCTAGCGGGCAATGAGCAGTTCTTC. As protein: CASSLVLAGNEQFF.

This chain joins TRBV9 and TRBJ2-5, with 8 positions matching TRBD1. CDR1 SGDLS and CDR2 YYNGEE come from the germline V gene. The CDR3 totals 16 residues. J gave up 2 bases and V 1 base, and 7 bases lay outside the gene matches. The CDR3 sequence: CASSVTPQGGQETQYF. CDR3 bases: TGTGCCAGCAGCGTAACTCCACAGGGGGGACAAGAGACCCAGTACTTC.

This clone has only a few counts. This chain uses TRBV7-9 with TRBJ2-1; 7 bases line up with TRBD1. Germline V gene data show CDR1 as SEHNR and CDR2 as FQNEAQ (reference sequence). CDR3 length equals 14 residues. V dropped 4 bases and J dropped 8; count of bases not matched to a gene: 8. CDR3 amino acids: CASSSLRTGDEQFF. DNA for the CDR3: TGTGCCAGCAGCTCCCTAAGGACAGGAGATGAGCAGTTCTTC.

The chain is built from TRBV2 and TRBJ2-7; D unclear. The CDR3 totals 10 residues. The germline V and J ends were trimmed by 8 bases and 6 bases, with 8 bases remaining between them. From germline, CDR1 is SNHLY and CDR2 FYNNEI. The CDR3 region is CASAVAEQYF. The CDR3 DNA sequence: TGTGCCAGCGCCGTAGCCGAGCAGTACTTC.

This clone was counted only a few times. The chain uses TRBV12-3 or TRBV12-4 and TRBJ1-5; no clear D gene. The CDR3 spans 13 residues. Trimming pared 7 bases from V and 5 bases from J, leaving 12 bases between. The CDR3: CASTPDGDQPQHF. The CDR3 nucleotides are TGTGCCAGCACCCCGGACGGGGATCAGCCCCAGCATTTT.

V is TRBV6-2 or TRBV6-3 and J is TRBJ1-6, with D perhaps TRBD1 (5 bases). Germline V CDR1 and CDR2: MNHEY, SVGEGT. With 6 bases removed from V and 7 bases from J, the gap between germline ends came to 16 bases. This CDR3 region has 15 residues. The CDR3 protein is CASSVRGAGNSPLHF. DNA for the CDR3: TGTGCCAGCAGCGTGAGGGGAGCGGGCAATTCACCCCTCCACTTT.

This chain uses TRBV19 with TRBJ1-2; D is possibly TRBD1 (6 bases). Germline V lookup: CDR1 LNHDA, CDR2 SQIVND (reference sequence). CDR3 length: 14 residues. V was trimmed by 8 bases and J by 6 bases, leaving 19 bases between them. This CDR3 is CASSTRGGVDGYTF. As DNA, the CDR3 is TGTGCCAGTTCAACAAGGGGGGGTGTGGATGGCTACACCTTC.

The chain carries TRBV19 and TRBJ1-6, with 7 bases fitting TRBD1. The length of the CDR3 is 15 residues. Losses at the gene ends were 5 bases for V and 7 bases for J; bases not matched to a gene: 8. The germline V gene has CDR1 LNHDA and CDR2 SQIVND (reference sequence). CDR3 amino acids: CASSLPGTANSPLHF. The CDR3 region has the DNA TGTGCCAGTAGTTTGCCCGGGACAGCCAATTCACCCCTCCACTTT.

The chain recombines TRBV9 with TRBJ2-1; D perhaps matches TRBD1 (5 bases). The germline V and J ends were trimmed by 2 bases and 6 bases, with 15 bases remaining between them. CDR3 size: 15 residues. Germline V gene data show CDR1 as SGDLS and CDR2 as YYNGEE. This CDR3 is CASSVLSGATNEQFF. The CDR3 coding sequence is TGTGCCAGCAGCGTCCTTTCTGGGGCTACCAATGAGCAGTTCTTC.

The chain carries TRBV7-9 and TRBJ2-2, with D maybe TRBD2 (6 bases). Trimming pared 6 bases from V and 1 base from J, leaving 9 bases between. The CDR3 length is 14 residues. CDR1 is SEHNR and CDR2 is FQNEAQ in the germline V gene (reference sequence). The CDR3 protein is CASRLGLNTGELFF. For the CDR3, the DNA is TGTGCCAGCAGATTGGGACTGAACACCGGGGAGCTGTTTTTT. Full variable domain (rest looked up from reference TRBV7-9 and TRBJ2-2): DTGVSQNPRHKITKRGQNVTFRCDPISEHNRLYWYRQTLGQGPEFLTYFQNEAQLEKSRLLSDRFSAERPKGSFSTLEIQRTEQGDSAMYLCASRLGLNTGELFFGEGSRLTVL.

V and J are TRBV12-5 and TRBJ1-4, with D possibly TRBD1 on 6 matching bases. The germline V and J ends were trimmed by 6 bases and 7 bases, with 12 bases remaining between them. The germline gives CDR1 LGHNT, CDR2 FRNRAP. The length of the CDR3 is 13 residues. The CDR3 sequence: CASGTGSGEKLFF. The DNA for the CDR3 is TGTGCTAGTGGGACAGGTTCTGGTGAAAAACTGTTTTTT.

As regards this clone: Germline is not matched at one junction end, which may reflect a read error. The chain has TRBV6-2 or TRBV6-3 and TRBJ2-4; 14 bases map to TRBD2. Germline assignment: CDR1 MNHEY and CDR2 SVGEGT. CDR3 length equals 16 residues. The CDR3 here is CVSSLGLAGVAGIQYF. CDR3 sequence (DNA): TGTGTCAGCAGTTTGGGACTAGCGGGAGTTGCAGGCATTCAGTACTTC.

The chain links TRBV9 to TRBJ1-4; D is perhaps TRBD1 (5 bases). The CDR3 loop spans 18 amino acids. Trimming stripped 0 bases from V and 8 bases from J, with 23 bases between. CDR1 is SGDLS, CDR2 YYNGEE, per germline. The CDR3 loop is CASSVEGLGGRVDEKLFF. CDR3 bases: TGTGCCAGCAGCGTAGAGGGTTTGGGGGGGAGAGTGGACGAAAAACTGTTTTTT. Full variable domain (rest looked up from reference TRBV9 and TRBJ1-4): DSGVTQTPKHLITATGQRVTLRCSPRSGDLSVYWYQQSLDQGLQFLIQYYNGEERAKGNILERFSAQQFPDLHSELNLSSLELGDSALYFCASSVEGLGGRVDEKLFFGSGTQLSVL.